Below are 17 T cell receptor beta chains sequenced from a single sample in a study of neurological immune-mediated disorders. Each CDR3 protein gets one entry after TCRdb re-called the 5' RACE reads with MiXCR. The sample includes about 21,000 distinct CDR3 sequences, approximately 15% of them seen just once. The specimen sequenced was CD8+ T cells from blood. The receptor set was obtained from a woman between 18 and 29 years old with multiple sclerosis.

This clonotype was recorded many times. The rearrangement uses TRBV7-8 and TRBJ2-3; 8 positions agree with TRBD2. Germline loops: CDR1 SGHVS, CDR2 FQNEAQ. V was pared by 5 bases and J by 6 bases, with 16 bases of the junction left unmatched. This CDR3 is built from 17 residues. The DNA of the CDR3 is TGTGCCAGCAGCCCGGTGGTACGGGGGGGGAGGAGGGATACGCAGTATTTT. This sequence encodes CASSPVVRGGRRDTQYF.

This clonotype has at least ten counts. The chain uses TRBV6-5 and TRBJ2-7; 14 bases are a match to TRBD2. CDR1 is MNHEY, CDR2 SVGAGI, per germline. The CDR3 totals 16 residues. Unmatched junction bases numbered 8, after V lost 6 bases and J lost 4 bases. CDR3 sequence reads: CASSPGLAGDLYEQYV. CDR3 bases: TGTGCCAGCAGCCCGGGACTAGCGGGAGATCTTTACGAGCAGTACGTC.

This clonotype was found many times. The chain uses TRBV25-1 and TRBJ2-2, with unresolved D. The V end lost 1 base, the J end lost 4 bases, and 4 bases lay between the germline ends. Looked up from germline, CDR1 is MGHDK and CDR2 is SYGVNS. The CDR3 spans 13 residues. The CDR3 reads CASSELGTGELFF. For the CDR3, the DNA is TGTGCCAGCAGTGAATTGGGCACCGGGGAGCTGTTTTTT.

In its sample, this clonotype was seen many times. V usage is TRBV5-1 and J usage is TRBJ1-3; D might be TRBD1 (5 bases). Germline CDR1 and CDR2: SGHRS and YFSETQ. V lost 10 bases and J lost 4, with 21 bases in between. This CDR3 spans 15 amino acids. The CDR3 spells CAAGSPGSVGNTIYF. The CDR3 DNA reads TGCGCCGCGGGATCTCCAGGGTCGGTCGGAAACACCATATATTTT.

This clonotype was counted ten times or more. One end of the junction does not line up with germline, which may come from a read error. The chain recombines TRBV13 with TRBJ1-5; D is ambiguous. Germline CDR1 and CDR2: PRHDT and FYEKMQ (reference sequence). The CDR3 totals 13 residues. CDR3 coding DNA: TGTGCCAGCAGCCCGCGCGGCAAGCAGCCCCAGCATTTT. Translated: CASSPRGKQPQHF.

This chain connects TRBV20-1 to TRBJ2-5; TRBD1 aligns across 9 bases. J lost 5 bases, V lost 5 bases, and 6 bases had no gene match. CDR3 length: 13 amino acids. The germline V gene encodes CDR1 DFQATT and CDR2 SNEGSKA (reference sequence). CDR3 DNA: TGCAGTGCTGCCGGGACAGGGTTCGAGACCCAGTACTTC. Its protein product is CSAAGTGFETQYF.

There are many counts of this clonotype. The J gene is TRBJ2-1, the V gene TRBV29-1; 9 bases are shared with TRBD2. CDR1 and CDR2 from the germline V gene are SQVTM and ANQGSEA. This CDR3 has 16 residues. The J segment lost 0 bases and the V segment lost 0 bases, leaving 3 bases of the junction unmatched. CDR3 nucleotide sequence: TGCAGCGTTGAAGATATGACTAGCGGCTCCTACAATGAGCAGTTCTTC. It encodes CSVEDMTSGSYNEQFF.

This clonotype has a count of ten or more. V and J are TRBV12-3 or TRBV12-4 and TRBJ2-3, with D possibly being TRBD2 (5 bases). The CDR3 consists of 14 residues. Trimming took 4 bases from V and 2 from J, leaving 10 bases between them. This CDR3 is CASSSAGHTDTQYF. As DNA, the CDR3 is TGTGCCAGCAGTTCGGCGGGTCACACAGATACGCAGTATTTT.

This clonotype was counted at least ten times. The CDR3 here is CASSLVGQEYGYTF. For the CDR3, the DNA is TGCGCCAGCAGCTTGGTTGGACAGGAGTATGGCTACACCTTC. The gene calls are TRBV5-1 and TRBJ1-2; 7 nucleotides align to TRBD1. The ends lost 0 bases at V and 5 bases at J; junction bases unmatched: 4. Germline-derived CDR1 and CDR2 are SGHRS and YFSETQ. This CDR3 region has 14 residues.

This clonotype has a handful of counts. The rearrangement uses TRBV29-1 and TRBJ2-1; 9 positions agree with TRBD1. The germline V gene encodes CDR1 SQVTM and CDR2 ANQGSEA. CDR3 length: 15 residues. V trimming: 3 bases; J trimming: 0 bases; junction bases outside the gene matches: 3. This CDR3 reads CSVETGGNSYNEQFF. CDR3 DNA: TGCAGCGTTGAGACAGGGGGTAACTCCTACAATGAGCAGTTCTTC.

This clonotype was counted many times. The chain employs TRBV3-1 and TRBJ2-1, with 10 bases identical to TRBD2. In germline, CDR1 is LGHDT, CDR2 YNNKEL (reference sequence). The CDR3 consists of 15 residues. V lost 1 base, J lost 5 bases, and 2 bases stayed unmatched. Here the CDR3 DNA reads TGTGCCAGCAGCCAAGGAACTAGCGGGAACAATGAGCAGTTCTTC. Translating gives CASSQGTSGNNEQFF.

This clonotype was observed many times. The V call is TRBV11-2, the J call TRBJ2-7, with D hard to call. There are 13 residues in the CDR3. Germline lookup yields CDR1 SGHAT and CDR2 FQNNGV. V lost 1 base and J lost 3, with 7 bases in between. CDR3 coding DNA: TGTGCCAGCAGCTTAGGAGGCAGCTACGAGCAGTACGTC. This codes for CASSLGGSYEQYV.

This clonotype showed up many times. The V call is TRBV10-3, the J call TRBJ2-1; 8 positions match TRBD1. With V trimmed by 6 bases and J by 7 bases, 2 bases remained unmatched. Per the germline V gene, CDR1 is ENHRY and CDR2 is SYGVKD. CDR3 length: 12 residues. This CDR3 reads CAISDRGNEQFF. CDR3 DNA: TGTGCCATCAGCGACAGGGGTAATGAGCAGTTCTTC.

This clonotype was seen at least ten times. The rearrangement links TRBV20-1 to TRBJ2-2; D is unresolved. Per the germline V gene, CDR1 is DFQATT and CDR2 is SNEGSKA (reference sequence). The CDR3 spans 12 residues. The V and J ends lost 5 bases and 3 bases respectively, with 7 bases between them. CDR3 in amino acids: CSADTYTGELFF. CDR3 nucleotides: TGCAGTGCTGACACGTACACCGGGGAGCTGTTTTTT.

This chain connects TRBV14 to TRBJ2-1; 10 nucleotides align to TRBD1. Losses at the gene ends were 5 bases for V and 5 bases for J; bases not matched to a gene: 6. This CDR3 has 15 amino acids. Per germline, CDR1 SGHDN and CDR2 FVKESK. As DNA, the CDR3 is TGTGCCAGCAGCTACCGGGACAGGGGTGACAATGAGCAGTTCTTC. Translating gives CASSYRDRGDNEQFF.

This clonotype is deemed medium-sized (0.01 to 0.1%). The V gene is TRBV5-6, the J gene TRBJ2-7; no clear D. This CDR3 contains 9 residues. The ends were cut back, 7 bases at V and 3 bases at J, with 2 bases in the middle. Germline V gene lookup returns CDR1 SGHDT and CDR2 YYEEEE. The CDR3 loop is CASYYEQYV. CDR3 DNA sequence: TGTGCCAGCTACTACGAGCAGTACGTC.

This clonotype was seen a handful of times. The chain couples TRBV30 to TRBJ2-1; tentatively, D is TRBD2 (5 bases). This CDR3 region has 14 residues. V lost 0 bases and J 0 bases, leaving 6 bases between the germline ends. Per the germline V gene, CDR1 is GTSNPN and CDR2 is SVGIG (reference sequence). CDR3 DNA sequence: TGTGCCTGGAGTGTACGGGGCTCCTACAATGAGCAGTTCTTC. It codes for CAWSVRGSYNEQFF.